These T cell receptor beta chains were read from a single sample in a study of response to subunit inactivated influenza vaccine. TCRdb independently ran MiXCR on the RT-PCR reads; one entry per CDR3 protein. The sample yields 550,000 to 600,000 distinct CDR3 sequences, around 11% seen once. Sample: PBMCs from blood, taken on the day of vaccination. The source of these receptors is a man aged 50 to 60 who received an inactivated influenza vaccine. CDR3s include the opening cysteine and the closing phenylalanine or tryptophan. D genes are given only for firm matches. Expanded clones are given a class, and other clones once, few, many or no size at all.

few	TRBV2	-	TRBJ1-1	CASRDTSKGTEAFF	TGTGCCAGCAGGGACACCTCGAAGGGCACTGAAGCTTTCTTT
once	TRBV12-3/TRBV12-4	TRBD1	TRBJ1-3	CASSLTGTDGNTIYF	TGTGCCAGCAGCCTCACAGGGACAGATGGAAACACCATATATTTT
few	TRBV9	TRBD2	TRBJ2-2	CASSGGVGLATRELFF	TGTGCCAGCAGCGGGGGGGTCGGACTAGCCACCCGGGAGCTGTTTTTT
-	TRBV4-3	-	TRBJ1-2	CASSPEEGVSNYGYTF	TGCGCCAGCAGCCCGGAGGAGGGCGTTAGCAACTATGGCTACACCTTC
-	TRBV29-1	-	TRBJ1-2	CSVEGRGTLKGGYTF	TGCAGCGTTGAGGGGCGGGGCACCCTGAAAGGAGGCTACACCTTC
few	TRBV6-2/TRBV6-3	TRBD2	TRBJ2-1	CATSRASGSYNEQFF	TGTGCCACCAGTCGAGCTAGCGGGAGTTACAATGAGCAGTTCTTC
many	TRBV20-1	-	TRBJ1-1	CSATSGGNTEAFF	TGCAGTGCCACGAGTGGGGGTAACACTGAAGCTTTCTTT
many	TRBV7-2	TRBD2	TRBJ2-3	CASSVTSGGTDTQYF	TGTGCCAGCAGCGTAACTAGCGGGGGCACAGATACGCAGTATTTT
-	TRBV20-1	TRBD2	TRBJ2-1	CSARGSRESSYNEQFF	TGCAGTGCTAGAGGCTCGCGGGAGAGCTCCTACAATGAGCAGTTCTTC
few	TRBV18	TRBD1	TRBJ1-6	CASSPRTGTGSPLHF	TGTGCCAGCTCACCAAGGACAGGGACGGGTTCACCCCTCCACTTT
-	TRBV19	-	TRBJ2-3	CASSPADVADTQYF	TGTGCCAGTAGTCCTGCAGACGTAGCAGATACGCAGTATTTT
few	TRBV6-2/TRBV6-3	-	TRBJ2-3	CASSTPRGHYTQYF	TGTGCCAGCAGTACCCCGAGGGGCCATTATACGCAGTATTTT
many	TRBV7-2	TRBD2	TRBJ2-3	CASTQLGEGSDTQYF	TGTGCCAGCACACAATTAGGGGAGGGGTCAGATACGCAGTATTTT
-	TRBV7-2	-	TRBJ2-1	CASSFRQRYNEQFF	TGTGCCAGCAGCTTTAGACAGAGGTACAATGAGCAGTTCTTC
-	TRBV28	-	TRBJ2-7	CASSLDYQLSYEQYF	TGTGCCAGCAGTTTGGACTACCAGCTCTCCTACGAGCAGTACTTC